This T cell receptor beta chain derives from a study of blood T cells in healthy people across ages. The second PCR ran about 6 to 12 cycles with a sample-barcoded 5' primer and J-beta primers. TCRdb reprocessed the 5' RACE reads via MiXCR and lists one record per CDR3 protein. The sample lists hundreds of thousands of distinct CDR3 sequences, about 61% seen once, with under 30% in the top ten. In germline, CDR1 is LGHNT, CDR2 FRNRAP. Trimming took 4 bases from V and 5 from J; bases not matched to a gene: 7. The CDR3 loop spans 14 amino acids. This rearrangement joins TRBV12-5 to TRBJ2-5; 7 nucleotides match TRBD2. This TCR came from a man aged 40-50 years in good health. Sequencing used blood. CDR3 region: CASGYGRRDETQYF. CDR3 DNA: TGTGCTAGTGGTTACGGGAGGAGGGACGAGACCCAGTACTTC.